Listed below are T cell receptor beta chains from one sample, sequenced in a study of identical twins. TCRdb fed the 5' RACE reads into MiXCR, producing one record per CDR3 protein. This table has around 300,000 distinct CDR3 sequences, 8% to 9% appearing once. The same sample was also used in a study of yellow fever vaccine responses in identical twins.

The sequenced sample was memory (CD45RO+) T cells sorted from blood. Source of these receptors: a woman under 30 in good health. Both conserved end residues are part of each CDR3. The order of the fields is D gene, V gene, J gene, clone size, CDR3 protein, CDR3 DNA. The D gene is left open where the match is weak. The size field is filled for only some rows; it gives once, few, many or a size class.

D: TRBD1
V: TRBV4-1
J: TRBJ2-5
size: few
CDR3: CASSQEEGAHQETQYF
DNA: TGCGCCAGCAGCCAAGAAGAGGGGGCTCACCAAGAGACCCAGTACTTC

D: TRBD1
V: TRBV3-1
J: TRBJ2-1
size: NA
CDR3: CATSKEGQEVSSYNEQFF
DNA: TGTGCCACCAGCAAAGAGGGACAGGAGGTAAGCTCCTACAATGAGCAGTTCTTC

D: NA
V: TRBV9
J: TRBJ2-3
size: NA
CDR3: CASIIRTGTDTQYF
DNA: TGTGCCAGCATCATTAGGACAGGCACAGATACGCAGTATTTT

D: TRBD2
V: TRBV2
J: TRBJ2-7
size: NA
CDR3: CASSERLAGREQYF
DNA: TGTGCCAGCAGTGAGAGACTAGCGGGAAGGGAGCAGTACTTC

D: NA
V: TRBV29-1
J: TRBJ1-1
size: few
CDR3: CSAQQANTEAFF
DNA: TGCAGCGCCCAGCAGGCGAACACTGAAGCTTTCTTT

D: NA
V: TRBV14
J: TRBJ2-3
size: many
CDR3: CASSQLEGFFTDTQYF
DNA: TGTGCCAGCAGCCAATTGGAGGGATTTTTCACAGATACGCAGTATTTT

D: TRBD1
V: TRBV2
J: TRBJ2-3
size: few
CDR3: CASSGQGTSTDTQYF
DNA: TGTGCCAGCAGTGGACAGGGAACTAGCACAGATACGCAGTATTTT

D: NA
V: TRBV12-3/TRBV12-4
J: TRBJ1-5
size: few
CDR3: CASSLGYGGPNQPQHF
DNA: TGTGCCAGCAGTTTAGGGTACGGGGGCCCCAATCAGCCCCAGCATTTT

D: NA
V: TRBV4-1
J: TRBJ2-1
size: NA
CDR3: CASSQDFGPDEQFF
DNA: TGCGCCAGCAGCCAAGACTTCGGCCCAGATGAGCAGTTCTTC

D: NA
V: TRBV10-3
J: TRBJ2-3
size: many
CDR3: CAITSTDTQYF
DNA: TGTGCCATCACCAGCACAGATACGCAGTATTTT

D: NA
V: TRBV15
J: TRBJ2-1
size: few
CDR3: CATSTRIGSYNEQFF
DNA: TGTGCCACCAGCACGAGGATCGGGTCCTACAATGAGCAGTTCTTC

D: NA
V: TRBV27
J: TRBJ2-5
size: NA
CDR3: CASSRREVETQYF
DNA: TGTGCCAGCAGCCGCAGGGAAGTGGAGACCCAGTACTTC

D: NA
V: TRBV7-9
J: TRBJ2-1
size: NA
CDR3: CASSPLAHEQFF
DNA: TGTGCCAGCAGCCCACTAGCCCATGAGCAGTTCTTC